This T cell receptor beta chain was found in a study of cytomegalovirus exposure and HLA in healthy donors. Germline V gene lookup returns CDR1 GTSNPN and CDR2 SVGIG (reference sequence). The CDR3 has 15 residues. V trimming: 2 bases; J trimming: 2 bases; junction bases outside the gene matches: 6. PCR involved 60 Vbeta and 13 Jbeta primers. Generated by immunoSEQ multiplex PCR, the TCRdb table keeps only in-frame clones and is missing some. In the table there are about 180,000 clones, nearly 80% of which are singletons. Sequences were obtained from PBMCs. This receptor was taken from a man aged 40-55 years in good health and CMV-seropositive. The chain couples TRBV30 to TRBJ2-1; 7 nucleotides agree with TRBD1. The CDR3 DNA is TGTGCCTGGAGTCCTCGGGACAGCACCTACAATGAGCAGTTCTTC. It encodes CAWSPRDSTYNEQFF.